Following are 28 T cell receptor beta chains from one sample sequenced in a study of blood T cell repertoires in COVID-19. The protocol was immunoSEQ multiplex PCR, while the TCRdb copy is restricted to in-frame clones and leaves out a portion. Of some 190,000 clones listed, around 80% were seen once; the top ten hold around 14%. Sequences were obtained from PBMCs or T cells enriched from blood (not recorded which). The receptors stem from a man aged 55-75 years who had been exposed to COVID-19.

This clone appeared a single time. The chain links TRBV9 to TRBJ2-7; a weak D match, TRBD2 (6 bases). This CDR3 comprises 14 residues. The germline CDR1 and CDR2 sequences are SGDLS and YYNGEE. V shed 4 bases and J shed 1 base, with 12 bases lying between them. CDR3 sequence: CASSPLGLSYEQYF. Here the CDR3 DNA reads TGTGCCAGCAGCCCACTGGGACTTTCCTACGAGCAGTACTTC. The entire variable domain, with the rest obtained from reference TRBV9 and TRBJ2-7, is as follows: DSGVTQTPKHLITATGQRVTLRCSPRSGDLSVYWYQQSLDQGLQFLIQYYNGEERAKGNILERFSAQQFPDLHSELNLSSLELGDSALYFCASSPLGLSYEQYFGPGTRLTVT.

The gene calls are TRBV6-1 and TRBJ1-5; 11 nucleotides line up with TRBD1. The germline CDR1 and CDR2 sequences are MNHNS and SASEGT. V dropped 4 bases and J dropped 1; count of bases not matched to a gene: 3. The CDR3 totals 16 residues. For the CDR3, the DNA is TGTGCCAGCAGTGGGGGACAGGGGGTAAGCAATCAGCCCCAGCATTTT. It is translated as CASSGGQGVSNQPQHF.

V gene TRBV6-1 combines with J gene TRBJ1-4; TRBD1 matches 7 bases. The length of the CDR3 is 15 residues. The ends lost 3 bases at V and 4 bases at J; junction bases unmatched: 5. Germline CDR1 is MNHNS and CDR2 is SASEGT. The CDR3 reads CASSEPGQINEKLFF. CDR3 coding DNA: TGTGCCAGCAGTGAGCCGGGACAGATTAATGAAAAACTGTTTTTT.

V usage is TRBV28 and J usage is TRBJ2-5, with D perhaps TRBD1 (5 bases). Germline loops: CDR1 MDHEN, CDR2 SYDVKM. V was clipped by 7 bases and J by 5 bases, with 17 bases between them. This CDR3 is built from 14 residues. The CDR3 protein is CASTLLGVRETQYF. The DNA of the CDR3 is TGTGCCAGCACTCTCCTAGGGGTTAGGGAGACCCAGTACTTC.

The rearrangement joins TRBV10-2 to TRBJ2-6; a weak D match, TRBD1 (5 bases). Germline-derived CDR1 and CDR2 are WSHSY and SAAADI. The length of the CDR3 is 17 residues. Trimming removed 0 bases from V and 2 bases from J, with 11 bases in between. The DNA for the CDR3 is TGCGCCAGCAGTGAGTCAGGGGTAGGCACTGGGGCCAACGTCCTGACTTTC. Its protein is CASSESGVGTGANVLTF.

The chain combines TRBV29-1 with TRBJ1-2; 12 bases agree with TRBD1. Germline CDR1 SQVTM, CDR2 ANQGSEA. The CDR3 runs 13 residues. V was clipped by 3 bases and J by 8 bases; unmatched bases: 4. CDR3 bases: TGCAGCGTTGAGGGACAGGGGGCGCAAGGCTACACCTTC. Residues: CSVEGQGAQGYTF.

The chain has TRBV5-1 and TRBJ2-7, with 9 bases lining up with TRBD1. The CDR3 consists of 14 residues. V trimming: 4 bases; J trimming: 6 bases; junction bases outside the gene matches: 8. CDR1 and CDR2 (germline): SGHRS, YFSETQ. The DNA of the CDR3 is TGCGCCAGCAGCGCACGCACAGGGGGCGCCGAGCAGTACTTC. It encodes CASSARTGGAEQYF.

V is TRBV27 and J is TRBJ1-6, with TRBD1 matching 9 bases. This CDR3 region has 15 residues. V was clipped by 6 bases and J by 5 bases; unmatched bases: 5. Germline loops: CDR1 MNHEY, CDR2 SMNVEV (reference sequence). The CDR3 sequence is CASRDRGLHNSPLHF. The CDR3 bases are TGTGCCAGCAGGGACAGGGGTTTGCATAATTCACCCCTCCACTTT.

This clone was seen only a few times. The chain links TRBV9 to TRBJ2-7, with TRBD1 matching over 12 bases. Trimming took 3 bases from V and 6 from J; bases not matched to a gene: 10. This CDR3 has 16 amino acids. CDR1 and CDR2 from the germline V gene are SGDLS and YYNGEE. CDR3 sequence: CASSGEPGTGGVEQYF. The CDR3 nucleotides are TGTGCCAGCAGCGGAGAACCCGGGACAGGGGGCGTCGAGCAGTACTTC.

The chain uses TRBV11-2 and TRBJ2-3; TRBD1 matches 9 bases. With 10 bases clipped from V and 3 bases from J, the junction kept 11 bases outside the gene matches. This CDR3 contains 15 residues. Germline CDR1 is SGHAT and CDR2 is FQNNGV. The CDR3 DNA reads TGTGCCACCCAAATACAGGGGGCTTCGACAGATACGCAGTATTTT. Translating gives CATQIQGASTDTQYF.

The chain couples TRBV6-1 to TRBJ1-1, with D perhaps matching TRBD1 (5 bases). Trimming removed 0 bases at V and 4 bases at J, with 12 bases between. The germline CDR1 and CDR2 sequences are MNHNS and SASEGT. The CDR3 has 15 amino acids. The CDR3 coding sequence is TGTGCCAGCAGTGAAGCCGCCAGGGTCTTCACTGAAGCTTTCTTT. This codes for CASSEAARVFTEAFF.

This chain links TRBV2 with TRBJ1-1; D unresolved. The V and J ends lost 8 bases and 0 bases respectively, with 10 bases between them. Germline V gene sequence: CDR1 SNHLY, CDR2 FYNNEI. This CDR3 contains 13 residues. CDR3 in amino acids: CASCVGVNTEAFF. CDR3 bases: TGTGCCAGCTGTGTTGGAGTGAACACTGAAGCTTTCTTT.

The chain couples TRBV11-2 to TRBJ2-3, with a tentative D call TRBD2 (5 bases). The CDR3 totals 16 residues. Trimming removed 4 bases at V and 2 bases at J, with 16 bases between. Germline CDR1 SGHAT, CDR2 FQNNGV. The CDR3 DNA reads as TGTGCCAGCAGCTACCGTTCAAGGACTCTCACAGATACGCAGTATTTT. Amino acid sequence: CASSYRSRTLTDTQYF.

The gene calls are TRBV14 and TRBJ1-2; TRBD1 matches 7 bases. The CDR3 consists of 13 residues. Germline assignment: CDR1 SGHDN and CDR2 FVKESK. J was trimmed by 8 bases and V by 7 bases; bases with no gene match: 10. In nucleotides, the CDR3 is TGTGCCAGCACCAAGGCGACAGGGTTGGGCTACACCTTC. Translation: CASTKATGLGYTF.

This clone was seen just once. The rearrangement links TRBV28 to TRBJ2-5; TRBD1 matches at 8 bases. This CDR3 has 16 residues. Germline-derived CDR1 and CDR2 are MDHEN and SYDVKM. Losses at the gene ends were 0 bases for V and 3 bases for J; bases not matched to a gene: 6. In nucleotides, the CDR3 is TGTGCCAGCAGTTTATGGACAGGGGCCAAAAAAGAGACCCAGTACTTC. Protein sequence: CASSLWTGAKKETQYF.

The CDR3 here is CASSLERYTEAFF. CDR3 DNA sequence: TGTGCCAGCAGCTTAGAACGGTACACTGAAGCTTTCTTT. The chain recombines TRBV7-9 with TRBJ1-1; D gene unclear. The V end lost 1 base, the J end lost 3 bases, and 6 bases lay between the germline ends. CDR1 is SEHNR, CDR2 FQNEAQ, per germline (reference sequence). The CDR3 extends over 13 amino acids.

This clone was recorded a few times. This chain connects TRBV20-1 to TRBJ2-5; TRBD2 aligns across 8 bases. The CDR3 is 14 amino acids. The junction had 4 bases not matched to a gene; V was cut back by 3 bases and J by 1 base. Germline V CDR1 and CDR2: DFQATT, SNEGSKA (reference sequence). CDR3 nucleotides: TGCAGTGCTAGTCAAGCGGGGGTCCAAGAGACCCAGTACTTC. It yields the protein CSASQAGVQETQYF.

The J gene is TRBJ2-1, the V gene TRBV9; 12 nucleotides agree with TRBD2. The CDR3 has 21 residues. J gave up 2 bases and V 0 bases, and 15 bases lay outside the gene matches. Germline values: CDR1 SGDLS, CDR2 YYNGEE. As DNA, the CDR3 is TGTGCCAGCAGCGTAGCTCGTGGACTAGCGGGACGCCTCTCTCCCTACAATGAGCAGTTCTTC. It codes for CASSVARGLAGRLSPYNEQFF.

As DNA, the CDR3 is TGTGCCAGCATACTAGCGGGACCGACCAATGAGCAGTTCTTC. The encoded protein is CASILAGPTNEQFF. V is TRBV7-9 and J is TRBJ2-1, with 10 positions matching TRBD2. Germline CDR1 is SEHNR and CDR2 is FQNEAQ (reference sequence). The trim removed 7 bases at V and 6 bases at J, leaving 6 bases unmatched. CDR3 length: 14 amino acids.

The genes are TRBV7-2 and TRBJ1-1, with D possibly TRBD1 on 6 matching bases. CDR1 and CDR2 from the germline V gene are SGHTA and FQGNSA. The V gene lost 4 bases and the J gene lost 1 base, with 16 bases spanning the gap. The CDR3 is 16 residues long. This CDR3 is CASSWGGRRSNTEAFF. The CDR3 DNA follows: TGTGCCAGCAGCTGGGGGGGCCGACGATCGAACACTGAAGCTTTCTTT. Using reference TRBV7-2 and TRBJ1-1 for the parts outside the CDR3, the full variable domain is GAGVSQSPSNKVTEKGKDVELRCDPISGHTALYWYRQSLGQGLEFLIYFQGNSAPDKSGLPSDRFSAERTGGSVSTLTIQRTQQEDSAVYLCASSWGGRRSNTEAFFGQGTRLTVV.

J is TRBJ1-5 and V is TRBV10-3; 7 bases line up with TRBD1. The CDR3 length is 14 residues. V shed 2 bases, J shed 9 bases, and the junction held 7 bases outside the gene matches. Germline V lookup: CDR1 ENHRY, CDR2 SYGVKD. The CDR3, as DNA: TGTGCCATCAGTGAGGGACAGGCGGTTTCGCCCCAGCATTTT. Residues: CAISEGQAVSPQHF.

The gene calls are TRBV9 and TRBJ2-7; 8 bases fit TRBD1. Trimming removed 3 bases from V and 5 bases from J; junction bases left unmatched: 7. CDR1 and CDR2 (germline): SGDLS, YYNGEE. This CDR3 comprises 14 residues. CDR3 amino acids: CASSARQGKDEQYF. Here the CDR3 DNA reads TGTGCCAGCAGCGCCCGACAGGGGAAGGACGAGCAGTACTTC.

The rearrangement uses TRBV27 and TRBJ2-3, with a weak D call TRBD1 (5 bases). The V end lost 3 bases, the J end lost 1 base, and 11 bases lay between the germline ends. Germline V gene sequence: CDR1 MNHEY, CDR2 SMNVEV (reference sequence). This CDR3 contains 15 residues. Written as DNA, the CDR3 is TGTGCCAGCAGTTTGCAGGGTGGAGGCACAGATACGCAGTATTTT. It is translated as CASSLQGGGTDTQYF.

The chain recombines TRBV7-9 with TRBJ1-3; D unclear. The CDR3 is 14 amino acids. V lost 5 bases and J 4 bases, leaving 12 bases between the germline ends. Looked up from germline, CDR1 is SEHNR and CDR2 is FQNEAQ (reference sequence). The CDR3 DNA reads TGTGCCAGCAGCCTCTGGACTGGAGGAAACACCATATATTTT. It yields the protein CASSLWTGGNTIYF.

The chain couples TRBV6-2 or TRBV6-3 to TRBJ1-1, with 7 bases identical to TRBD1. The CDR3 covers 15 residues. CDR1 and CDR2 from the germline V gene are MNHEY and SVGEGT. V lost 4 bases and J lost 1; bases outside the gene matches: 6. CDR3 region: CASSSHRGANTEAFF. The CDR3 region has the DNA TGTGCCAGCAGTTCTCACAGGGGTGCGAACACTGAAGCTTTCTTT.

This clone was found once. The chain employs TRBV5-4 and TRBJ2-4; TRBD1 matches 10 bases. CDR1 SGHNT and CDR2 YYREEE come from the germline V gene (reference sequence). V lost 3 bases to trimming and J lost 8 bases; unmatched junction nucleotides: 5. The CDR3 extends over 14 amino acids. CDR3 in DNA: TGTGCCAGCAGCTGGGGACAGGGGAGAGACATTCAGTACTTC. It yields the protein CASSWGQGRDIQYF.

The chain links TRBV6-2 or TRBV6-3 to TRBJ1-6; maybe TRBD1 (6 bases). The germline gives CDR1 MNHEY, CDR2 SVGEGT. The CDR3 covers 15 residues. Trimming cost V 5 bases and J 6 bases, with 14 bases left between them. CDR3 sequence (DNA): TGTGCCAGCAGTGCCGGGACAAGGTTTAATTCACCCCTCCACTTT. Its protein is CASSAGTRFNSPLHF.

Notes on this clone: The junction does not match germline at one end; this may be a read error. CDR3 sequence reads: CARSGGVGVEQPQHF. The DNA for the CDR3 is TGTGCCCGCAGTGGGGGGGTAGGGGTTGAACAGCCCCAGCATTTT. This rearrangement joins TRBV2 to TRBJ1-5, with TRBD1 as a possible D gene (5 bases). This CDR3 has 15 amino acids. The V gene's germline CDR1 is SNHLY and CDR2 FYNNEI.